This passage covers 19 T cell receptor beta chains from one sample sequenced in a study of T cells in narcolepsy. Only in-frame clones appear in the TCRdb table, and some are missing; sequencing was by immunoSEQ multiplex PCR. Of tens of thousands of clones listed, roughly 80% are singletons. The material sequenced was memory (CD45RA-) CD4+ T cells from blood. These receptors all come from a human donor in good health.

The chain links TRBV6-6 to TRBJ2-7, with 9 bases matching TRBD1. CDR1 MNHNY and CDR2 SVGAGI come from the germline V gene (reference sequence). This CDR3 comprises 14 residues. With V trimmed by 5 bases and J by 2 bases, 4 bases remained unmatched. For the CDR3, the DNA is TGTGCCAGCAGTCCGGACAGGGGCCCCTACGAGCAGTACTTC. Its protein product is CASSPDRGPYEQYF.

The V and J genes are TRBV7-9 and TRBJ2-5; TRBD2 agrees at 7 bases. After removal of 5 bases from V and 4 bases from J, the junction contained 13 bases not matched to a gene. Germline lookup yields CDR1 SEHNR and CDR2 FQNEAQ (reference sequence). The CDR3 length is 16 residues. The DNA of the CDR3 is TGTGCCAGCAGCCCCAACCTCGGAGGGAGGGGAGAGACCCAGTACTTC. Its translation is CASSPNLGGRGETQYF.

CDR3 nucleotide sequence: TGTGCCAGCTCACCACGTAGATCCCCAGATAACTATGGCTACACCTTC. This codes for CASSPRRSPDNYGYTF. The chain is built from TRBV18 and TRBJ1-2; D remains ambiguous. The germline V gene encodes CDR1 KGHSH and CDR2 LQKENI. The CDR3 totals 16 residues. V lost 1 base and J 1 base, leaving 13 bases between the germline ends.

V gene TRBV25-1 combines with J gene TRBJ1-1, with D possibly matching TRBD1 (5 bases). CDR1 and CDR2 (germline): MGHDK, SYGVNS. V lost 8 bases and J 5 bases, leaving 12 bases between the germline ends. The CDR3 is made up of 12 amino acids. The CDR3 reads CASGPRGTEAFF. The CDR3 DNA reads TGTGCCAGCGGCCCTAGGGGTACTGAAGCTTTCTTT.

This chain connects TRBV4-1 to TRBJ2-5, with 7 positions matching TRBD1. TRBJ2-7 matches the DNA end more closely, so the J call is doubtful. CDR1 MGHRA and CDR2 YSYEKL come from the germline V gene. The CDR3 contains 15 residues. In DNA, the CDR3 is TGCGCCAGCAGCCATCCACAGGGGCGAAAGGACGAGCAGTACTTC. This gives the protein CASSHPQGRKDEQYF.

J is TRBJ2-7 and V is TRBV6-6; either TRBD1 or TRBD2 may fit D (5 bases each). Trimming took off 3 bases at V and 3 bases at J, with 15 bases between the two ends. This CDR3 contains 15 residues. Germline CDR1 reads MNHNY; CDR2 reads SVGAGI (reference sequence). The CDR3 DNA follows: TGTGCCAGCAGTTATGGGACCTCCGGTGACTACGAGCAGTACTTC. As protein: CASSYGTSGDYEQYF.

The chain joins TRBV6-5 to TRBJ1-5, with 8 bases matching TRBD1. The V gene's germline CDR1 is MNHEY and CDR2 SVGAGI. The V and J ends lost 8 bases and 0 bases, in that order; junction bases with no gene match: 3. This CDR3 has 14 amino acids. DNA for the CDR3: TGTGCCAGCCGGGGACAGGTTAGCAATCAGCCCCAGCATTTT. This gives the protein CASRGQVSNQPQHF.

The chain employs TRBV14 and TRBJ1-3; no clear D gene. This CDR3 is 13 amino acids long. The V gene lost 2 bases and the J gene lost 4 bases, with 6 bases spanning the gap. Germline CDR1 and CDR2: SGHDN and FVKESK. For the CDR3, the DNA is TGTGCCAGCAGCCAAAATGCAGGAAACACCATATATTTT. Translating gives CASSQNAGNTIYF.

This CDR3 reads CASSQEVGEQFF. The CDR3 nucleotides are TGCGCCAGCAGCCAAGAGGTGGGCGAGCAGTTCTTC. The rearrangement uses TRBV4-1 and TRBJ2-1; no clear D. Germline values: CDR1 MGHRA, CDR2 YSYEKL. This CDR3 has 12 residues. V lost 0 bases and J lost 10, with 7 bases in between.

Of note for this clone: One end of the junction fails to match germline, which may point to a read error. The chain combines TRBV18 with TRBJ1-3; 8 nucleotides agree with TRBD1. The CDR3 sequence is 13 residues long. The germline gives CDR1 KGHSH, CDR2 LQKENI. The DNA for the CDR3 is TGTGCCAGCTCGGCCGGGACAGGCCCCGTATTAGCTTTT. Encoded protein: CASSAGTGPVLAF. Based on the CDR3 plus reference TRBV18 and TRBJ1-3, the full variable domain is NAGVMQNPRHLVRRRGQEARLRCSPMKGHSHVYWYRQLPEEGLKFMVYLQKENIIDESGMPKERFSAEFPKEGPSILRIQQVVRGDSAAYFCASSAGTGPVLAFGEGSWLTVV.

The rearrangement joins TRBV6-6 to TRBJ1-2; a possible D gene is TRBD1 (5 bases). The CDR3 covers 14 residues. The V end was cut by 0 bases, the J end by 6 bases, with 11 bases between. CDR1 MNHNY and CDR2 SVGAGI come from the germline V gene (reference sequence). The CDR3 nucleotides read TGTGCCAGCAGTTACTCTCAGGGTTCCAATGGCTACACCTTC. Encoded protein: CASSYSQGSNGYTF.

The chain links TRBV30 to TRBJ2-1; 10 nucleotides match TRBD2. The CDR3 is made up of 13 amino acids. The V gene end was trimmed by 2 bases and the J gene end by 10 bases; junction bases not matched to a gene: 5. Germline V gene data show CDR1 as GTSNPN and CDR2 as SVGIG (reference sequence). CDR3 residues: CAWSNIAGGEQFF. The CDR3 coding sequence is TGTGCCTGGAGTAACATAGCGGGAGGCGAGCAGTTCTTC.

The chain has TRBV14 and TRBJ1-1; D ambiguous. The germline gives CDR1 SGHDN, CDR2 FVKESK. The V end was cut by 2 bases, the J end by 3 bases, with 7 bases between. This CDR3 region has 13 residues. The CDR3 nucleotides are TGTGCCAGCAGCCAATTACGTGACACTGAAGCTTTCTTT. Residues: CASSQLRDTEAFF.

The rearrangement uses TRBV19 and TRBJ1-5; no firm D call. Germline V gives CDR1 LNHDA, CDR2 SQIVND (reference sequence). The ends were cut back, 2 bases at V and 5 bases at J, with 10 bases in the middle. The CDR3 is 14 residues long. The CDR3 here is CASSIQGSHQPQHF. In DNA, the CDR3 is TGTGCCAGTAGTATACAAGGGTCCCATCAGCCCCAGCATTTT.

J is TRBJ1-5 and V is TRBV18; no clear D gene. The CDR3 contains 14 residues. Germline V lookup: CDR1 KGHSH, CDR2 LQKENI. V was clipped by 2 bases and J by 6 bases, with 11 bases between them. This CDR3 is CASSPDGGSQPQHF. CDR3 DNA sequence: TGTGCCAGCTCACCAGACGGTGGCAGTCAGCCCCAGCATTTT.

The chain couples TRBV5-5 to TRBJ1-1; weak D call: TRBD1 (6 bases). CDR1 and CDR2 from the germline V gene are SGHKS and YYEKEE (reference sequence). The CDR3 has 16 amino acids. V lost 0 bases and J lost 4, with 16 bases in between. CDR3 loop: CASSLASRGYGTEAFF. CDR3 nucleotides: TGTGCCAGCAGCTTGGCCTCCAGGGGATATGGCACTGAAGCTTTCTTT.

V usage is TRBV21-1 and J usage is TRBJ2-2; TRBD1 is taken as the D call from the table, unchecked against the DNA. TRBV21-1 is given as a pseudogene. CDR3 length: 19 residues. The DNA for the CDR3 is TGTGCCAGCAGCGACCGGAGGATCGTAGGACAGTTAAACACCGGGGAGCTGTTTTTT. Its translation: CASSDRRIVGQLNTGELFF.

The chain is built from TRBV2 and TRBJ2-7; D gene ambiguous. V lost 7 bases to trimming and J lost 5 bases, with 9 bases between them. The CDR3 loop spans 11 amino acids. The germline CDR1 and CDR2 sequences are SNHLY and FYNNEI. CDR3 amino acids: CASKIYNEQYF. In DNA form, the CDR3 reads TGTGCCAGCAAAATATATAACGAGCAGTACTTC.

The V gene is TRBV6-6, the J gene TRBJ2-7, with D possibly TRBD2 on 5 matching bases. CDR3 size: 15 residues. Per germline, CDR1 MNHNY and CDR2 SVGAGI (reference sequence). The V end was cut by 5 bases, the J end by 4 bases, with 18 bases between. CDR3 in amino acids: CASSLGSPLGYEQYF. CDR3 coding DNA: TGTGCCAGCAGTCTAGGGAGCCCCCTCGGATACGAGCAGTACTTC.